The entry below describes one T cell receptor beta chain. As yet, its antigen is unknown. The data are from a study of blood T cells in healthy people across ages. Through a sample-barcoded 5' primer and a J-beta primer mix, a second PCR was run for about 6 to 11 cycles. A tag from a template-switch adaptor with 12 random nucleotides marked each cDNA molecule. Each CDR3 protein gets one entry after TCRdb re-called the 5' RACE reads with MiXCR. The sample yields approximately 360,000 distinct CDR3 sequences, approximately 51% seen once. RNA extraction gave at least 5.5 micrograms of total RNA per sample. Whole-study findings and limits: CMV status of donors was not determined, possibly confounding expanded clonotype changes. Both higher diversity and more naive CD4+ cells marked long-lived donors when set against aged donors.

Per germline, CDR1 GTSNPN and CDR2 SVGIG (reference sequence). The CDR3 consists of 12 residues. The source of this sequence is a man aged 60 to 75 in good health. The chain uses TRBV30 and TRBJ2-4, with D possibly TRBD1 on 6 matching bases. The assigned J gene may be wrong: the sequence end matches TRBJ2-7 better. Sequenced material: blood. CDR3 amino acids: CAWRKQGTEQYF. The CDR3 bases are TGTGCCTGGAGGAAACAGGGAACCGAGCAGTACTTC.